Listed below are T cell receptor beta chains from one sample, sequenced in a study of cytomegalovirus exposure and HLA in healthy donors. TCRdb keeps only in-frame clones here, not all; method: immunoSEQ multiplex PCR. The table records about 120,000 clones, about three quarters of them present only once. The material sequenced was PBMCs. These TCRs come from a man aged 55 to 70 in good health and CMV-seropositive. Each CDR3 is given with its conserved first and last residue. Each record gives: CDR3 protein, V gene.

CASSTGLAGRYEQYF | TRBV5-4
CATSRDNGGINTGELFF | TRBV15
CASSQLLGVPEAFF | TRBV18
CASSLDWTGVYEQYF | TRBV11-2
CAWSPDRGGYEQYF | TRBV30
CASSLVSEKLFF | TRBV5-1
CASYSGQGTYNEQFF | TRBV5-1
CAIRKTGDSNQPQHF | TRBV10-3
CASSLGGQDYGYTF | TRBV5-1
CASSYAGNEQYF | TRBV6-6
CASSLIRDTSSYEQYF | TRBV5-6
CASSLDSTYEQYF | TRBV7-8
CASSVGGVGGKNIQYF | TRBV9
CASSLVAGGPDEQFF | TRBV5-1
CASSPRYSPSTDTQYF | TRBV7-9
CASSLVTGGSGYTF | TRBV7-9
CASSPTGQGTEAFF | TRBV7-3
CASSLGQGSYEQYF | TRBV5-1
CASSLDNYNSPLHF | TRBV5-4
CSVAGKGGNQPQHF | TRBV29-1
CASSARTDVRNEQFF | TRBV2
CASSLDIWAGGHQETQYF | TRBV7-9
CASSAAGLPNFSYEQYF | TRBV6-1